The 23 T cell receptor beta chains below were found in one sample sequenced in a study of cytomegalovirus exposure and HLA in healthy donors. The PCR used 60 Vbeta and 13 Jbeta primers. The repertoire was sequenced with immunoSEQ multiplex PCR; TCRdb's copy has only in-frame clones and lacks some. The top ten hold 0.85% to 1.3% of the sample, which has roughly 120,000 clones, around four fifths seen once. Sample: PBMCs. Receptors originate from a human donor in good health.

The chain combines TRBV7-2 with TRBJ2-6, with D possibly matching TRBD2 (7 bases). This CDR3 is built from 15 residues. V was shortened by 3 bases and J by 5 bases, with 11 bases between the two germline ends. Germline loops: CDR1 SGHTA, CDR2 FQGNSA. CDR3 in DNA: TGTGCCAGCAGCTTGGGGGGGCCCAGGGCCAACGTCCTGACTTTC. Translated: CASSLGGPRANVLTF.

J is TRBJ2-1 and V is TRBV19, with 11 bases identical to TRBD1. CDR1 is LNHDA and CDR2 is SQIVND in the germline V gene (reference sequence). The junction had 5 bases not matched to a gene; V was cut back by 0 bases and J by 4 bases. The CDR3 has 17 amino acids. The CDR3 region has the DNA TGTGCCAGTAGTATAGACCCCGGGACAGGGGGGTACAATGAGCAGTTCTTC. It is translated as CASSIDPGTGGYNEQFF.

CDR3 residues: CASSYSKGGVGEKLFF. For the CDR3, the DNA is TGTGCCAGCAGTTACTCGAAGGGAGGAGTGGGTGAAAAACTGTTTTTT. The chain recombines TRBV6-6 with TRBJ1-4; D gene unclear. Trimming cost V 0 bases and J 7 bases, with 15 bases left between them. The germline V gene encodes CDR1 MNHNY and CDR2 SVGAGI (reference sequence). The CDR3 runs to 16 residues.

Only a few counts were recorded for this clone. V gene TRBV5-7 combines with J gene TRBJ1-4; D is unclear. TRBV5-7 belongs to the ORF category, with a function that is uncertain. The CDR3 has 15 residues. Trimming left V 4 bases short and J 8 bases short, with 18 bases between. The CDR3 sequence is CASSNTGPGREKLFF. The CDR3 DNA sequence: TGTGCCAGCAGCAACACCGGCCCCGGGAGAGAAAAACTGTTTTTT.

V and J are TRBV7-9 and TRBJ1-1; D perhaps matches TRBD1 (5 bases). CDR3 length: 14 residues. The ends were cut back, 4 bases at V and 4 bases at J, with 13 bases in the middle. Germline CDR1 reads SEHNR; CDR2 reads FQNEAQ (reference sequence). This CDR3 reads CASSSQGLGTEAFF. The CDR3 DNA reads TGTGCCAGCAGCTCTCAGGGCCTAGGCACTGAAGCTTTCTTT.

This chain links TRBV7-2 with TRBJ1-5; D uncertain. Trimming cost V 0 bases and J 5 bases, with 11 bases left between them. There are 15 residues in the CDR3. In germline, CDR1 is SGHTA, CDR2 FQGNSA. The CDR3 spells CASSLAMDGDQPQHF. DNA of the CDR3: TGTGCCAGCAGCTTAGCGATGGACGGGGATCAGCCCCAGCATTTT.

The chain has TRBV21-1 and TRBJ2-7; TRBD2 is taken as the D call from the table, unchecked against the DNA. TRBV21-1 is an annotated pseudogene. The CDR3 consists of 15 residues. The DNA for the CDR3 is TGTGCCAGCAGCAAAGCTCCGGGGGGGGACTACGAGCAGTACTTC. Translation gives CASSKAPGGDYEQYF.

V usage is TRBV15 and J usage is TRBJ2-7, with a possible D match to TRBD2 (5 bases). Germline V gives CDR1 LNHNV, CDR2 YYDKDF (reference sequence). The V and J ends lost 0 bases and 5 bases respectively, with 8 bases between them. The CDR3 has 13 amino acids. DNA for the CDR3: TGTGCCACCAGCAGAGATTTGGAGGACGAGCAGTACTTC. Protein sequence: CATSRDLEDEQYF.

The J gene is TRBJ1-6, the V gene TRBV11-2; perhaps TRBD1 as D (5 bases). CDR1 and CDR2 from the germline V gene are SGHAT and FQNNGV. V was pared by 0 bases and J by 6 bases, with 21 bases between. This CDR3 is built from 19 residues. The CDR3, as DNA: TGTGCCAGCAGCTTAGATGGGGATTTTTGGGACTTCGTTAATTCACCCCTCCACTTT. This gives the protein CASSLDGDFWDFVNSPLHF.

The chain is built from TRBV7-2 and TRBJ2-6; maybe TRBD1 (5 bases). The CDR3 sequence is 14 residues long. CDR1 and CDR2 (germline): SGHTA, FQGNSA. The V end lost 7 bases, the J end lost 4 bases, and 11 bases lay between the germline ends. CDR3 sequence (DNA): TGTGCCAGCACCACAGGTGCGGGGGCCAACGTCCTGACTTTC. Its translation is CASTTGAGANVLTF.

Only one count was recorded for this clone. V is TRBV19 and J is TRBJ1-5; 9 bases line up with TRBD1. The CDR3 runs to 15 residues. Trimming cost V 5 bases and J 7 bases; bases outside gene matches: 9. Germline values: CDR1 LNHDA, CDR2 SQIVND (reference sequence). The CDR3 nucleotides are TGTGCCAGTAGTGCCCTTTGGGGACAGGGACAGCCCCAGCATTTT. Protein sequence: CASSALWGQGQPQHF.

The chain has TRBV6-6 and TRBJ1-2, with D unresolved. The germline V gene has CDR1 MNHNY and CDR2 SVGAGI (reference sequence). Trimming took off 2 bases at V and 2 bases at J, with 12 bases between the two ends. This CDR3 comprises 15 residues. The CDR3 protein is CASSYLSVANYGYTF. The CDR3 nucleotides are TGTGCCAGCAGTTACCTATCGGTTGCGAACTATGGCTACACCTTC.

This clone was seen only a few times. CDR3 region: CATHRGIQPQHF. The CDR3 DNA reads TGTGCCACCCATAGGGGGATTCAGCCCCAGCATTTT. The genes are TRBV28 and TRBJ1-5; D may be TRBD1 (6 bases). The CDR3 totals 12 residues. The V end was cut by 10 bases, the J end by 6 bases, with 13 bases between. Germline assignment: CDR1 MDHEN and CDR2 SYDVKM.

This clone has just one count. The rearrangement uses TRBV4-2 and TRBJ2-2, with 16 bases identical to TRBD2. CDR3 size: 20 residues. The germline CDR1 and CDR2 sequences are LGHNA and YNFKEQ. The V and J ends lost 4 bases and 4 bases, in that order; junction bases with no gene match: 12. CDR3 in amino acids: CASSLAGTSGGVGPTGELFF. Written as DNA, the CDR3 is TGTGCCAGCAGCCTCGCAGGGACTAGCGGGGGGGTTGGCCCCACCGGGGAGCTGTTTTTT.

The rearrangement links TRBV2 to TRBJ1-4, with D unresolved. The CDR3 sequence is 16 residues long. Germline loops: CDR1 SNHLY, CDR2 FYNNEI. Trimming removed 5 bases at V and 0 bases at J, with 13 bases between. The CDR3 DNA follows: TGTGCCAGCAGTAGCCGCGGGGTTGCAACTAATGAAAAACTGTTTTTT. Translated: CASSSRGVATNEKLFF.

This chain joins TRBV5-1 and TRBJ2-3, with D possibly being TRBD1 (6 bases). Germline CDR1 SGHRS, CDR2 YFSETQ. CDR3 length equals 15 residues. V dropped 1 base and J dropped 3 bases, with 12 bases sitting between them. CDR3 sequence: CASSLMDRRTDTQYF. The CDR3 nucleotides read TGCGCCAGCAGCTTGATGGACAGAAGAACAGATACGCAGTATTTT. The whole variable domain, remainder taken from reference TRBV5-1 and TRBJ2-3, is KAGVTQTPRYLIKTRGQQVTLSCSPISGHRSVSWYQQTPGQGLQFLFEYFSETQRNKGNFPGRFSGRQFSNSRSEMNVSTLELGDSALYLCASSLMDRRTDTQYFGPGTRLTVL.

The V call is TRBV19, the J call TRBJ1-1, with 9 positions matching TRBD1. The V and J ends lost 7 bases and 4 bases, in that order; junction bases with no gene match: 25. Germline V gene sequence: CDR1 LNHDA, CDR2 SQIVND (reference sequence). The CDR3 covers 20 residues. The CDR3 DNA reads as TGTGCCAGTACCACCCCCGGGACAGGGCTCCCTGGGGTTTATACCACTGAAGCTTTCTTT. It yields the protein CASTTPGTGLPGVYTTEAFF.

This clone appeared once. The chain joins TRBV2 to TRBJ1-2; 9 bases line up with TRBD1. Trimming took 6 bases from V and 4 from J; bases not matched to a gene: 12. Germline loops: CDR1 SNHLY, CDR2 FYNNEI. The CDR3 has 16 amino acids. CDR3 residues: CASRGTGKKGSYGYTF. DNA for the CDR3: TGTGCCAGCAGAGGGACAGGGAAAAAGGGAAGCTATGGCTACACCTTC.

The V and J genes are TRBV11-2 and TRBJ2-1, with 15 bases fitting TRBD2. V was pared by 5 bases and J by 3 bases, with 5 bases of the junction left unmatched. Germline V CDR1 and CDR2: SGHAT, FQNNGV. The CDR3 sequence is 17 residues long. The CDR3 sequence is CASSQGLAGGFYNEQFF. In nucleotides, the CDR3 is TGTGCCAGCAGCCAAGGACTAGCGGGGGGGTTCTACAATGAGCAGTTCTTC.

The chain has TRBV4-1 and TRBJ1-2; D might be TRBD1 (5 bases). CDR1 and CDR2 from the germline V gene are MGHRA and YSYEKL. V was clipped by 4 bases and J by 5 bases, with 17 bases between them. The CDR3 extends over 15 amino acids. In DNA, the CDR3 is TGCGCCAGCAGCCTTAACCCGGGACTCGCATATGGCTACACCTTC. Residues: CASSLNPGLAYGYTF.

V usage is TRBV6-5 and J usage is TRBJ2-6; D call uncertain. The CDR3 sequence is 14 residues long. V was shortened by 10 bases and J by 3 bases, with 13 bases between the two germline ends. Germline V gene data show CDR1 as MNHEY and CDR2 as SVGAGI. This CDR3 is CAITESFGANVLTF. CDR3 coding DNA: TGTGCCATCACGGAGTCTTTTGGGGCCAACGTCCTGACTTTC.

The chain joins TRBV6-1 to TRBJ2-3; perhaps TRBD2 as D (6 bases). CDR3 length equals 17 residues. V was shortened by 4 bases and J by 2 bases, with 19 bases between the two germline ends. Germline V gives CDR1 MNHNS, CDR2 SASEGT. The CDR3 DNA reads as TGTGCCAGCAGTGCACGGCCGGGCGGGGAGACCACAGATACGCAGTATTTT. It codes for CASSARPGGETTDTQYF.

This clone was recorded only once. In nucleotides, the CDR3 is TGTGCCAGCAGCGTAGCTACCGGGAGCTCCTACAATGAGCAGTTCTTC. This sequence encodes CASSVATGSSYNEQFF. The V and J genes are TRBV9 and TRBJ2-1; TRBD2 is a possible D gene (6 bases). Germline-derived CDR1 and CDR2 are SGDLS and YYNGEE. The CDR3 consists of 16 residues. V was shortened by 0 bases and J by 0 bases, with 10 bases between the two germline ends.